This entry concerns a single TCR beta chain. Its antigen specificity is not known. No base quality values were provided; no much bigger clone lies one nucleotide off. This specimen comes from a study of cytomegalovirus exposure and HLA in healthy donors (TCRdb year 2017). General notes on the study: An earlier analysis of several hundred of the donors reported 276 Gb of sequence data and 117 million unique TCR beta sequences obtained from approximately 180 million T cells. Around 300 gigabases of sequencing data and approximately 85 million unique TCR sequences were included in an early release covering around 600 HLA-typed donors. Of the roughly 410 genotyped donors, 75% to 85% were placed in the genetic ancestry cluster associated with self-reported Caucasian donors. The study was designed to test whether signatures of past pathogen exposure could be identified by cataloging public T cell receptors. The study profiled the T cell repertoires of fewer than 850 subjects by immunosequencing and related them to cytomegalovirus serostatus. A separate validation cohort of about 110 different subjects was used in addition to the roughly 700-subject first cohort. High-throughput TCR immunosequencing, statistical association of individual TCRs with disease status, and machine learning were combined to predict cytomegalovirus infection status. In a later analysis, previously published TCR beta repertoires from about 670 donors were re-analyzed and high-resolution HLA genotyping was added so that TCR occurrence patterns could be studied. In the later analysis, no new phenotypic data were used to find candidate immune exposures; instead, reliance was placed on TCR beta sequences and their occurrence across donors. An earlier analysis of around 580 of the donors used high-throughput TCR beta sequencing to judge whether each TCR beta V gene segment behaved as functional or pseudogenic. Alongside the repertoire data, information on donor age, sex, ethnicity and CMV serostatus was compiled. In a later genetic analysis, genome-wide SNP genotypes for 398 of the 666 donors were used, and that subset was treated as a discovery cohort. Every repertoire in the discovery cohort had been generated on one and the same sequencing platform. Class I and class II HLA loci were covered by the typing at four-digit resolution. The number of donors typed differed by locus, with about 620-630 for A, B, C, DRB1 and DQB1, 522 for DQA1, about 610 for DPA1, and some 440 for DPB1. Because of strong linkage in the cohort, five DR-DQ haplotypes were treated as single units for association and clustering. Among under 450 genotyped donors of the cohort, an average of approximately 240,000 unique TCR beta nucleotide sequences were sequenced per donor, roughly 20% of them non-productive.

Beyond this particular receptor, the publication reports: Specific HLA alleles were associated with 15,000 to 20,000 TCR beta sequences at a false discovery rate of 0.05 in a later analysis. HLA typing was unavailable for some donors at each locus, so association tests used only the typed subset. According to a later analysis, most CMV-associated TCR beta chains appeared to be HLA-restricted, and the HLA associations seemed to be driven largely by CMV exposure. The cohort was sequenced for TCR beta chains only, and without alpha or paired-chain data the features that could be detected were limited. A further reported finding was that TCR beta sequences accurately predicted the HLA-A and HLA-B alleles for most subjects in the first cohort. In vitro tests confirmed that a few of the cytomegalovirus-associated TCR beta chains recognize cytomegalovirus antigens. In an earlier analysis of 587 of the donors, most TCR beta V segments were observed in productive rearrangements about 87% or about 30% of the time, broadly matching IMGT annotations. A later analysis found that TCR association rates varied across HLA loci, with DRB1 alleles showing the most associated TCRs and HLA-C alleles the fewest. The earlier analysis of some 560 of the donors excluded roughly 17 rarely observed V segments, including chromosome 9 orphons, because counts were too low. Compared with equally common non-associated chains, HLA-associated TCR beta chains in a later analysis were more clonally expanded and had lower generation probabilities. A cluster of highly shared sequence variants was judged likely to be a technical artifact of the sequencing pipeline. The study listed 150 to 200 TCR beta chains as associated with cytomegalovirus. The presence/absence analyses assumed that sequencing depth was roughly uniform across donors, and that assumption may not be true. In both the original and validation cohorts, the classifier was reported to diagnose cytomegalovirus status with high specificity and sensitivity. While some public TCRs were present in many individuals, most TCR sequences turned up only very rarely across donors. Immune exposure information for the cohort was limited to CMV serostatus. When HLA alleles, especially DR and DQ, strongly co-occurred, attributing TCR associations to individual alleles was difficult. Correlated functional status among segregating V segments might reflect linkage disequilibrium, but an unknown experimental factor could not be ruled out. An association between a missense DCLRE1C variant and V-gene and J-gene trimming of TCR beta chains was found in a later genetic analysis and replicated in an independent cohort. A later analysis reported that several top co-occurrence clusters appeared linked to parvovirus B19, influenza, CMV and Epstein-Barr virus. The authors suggested that the approach could potentially be generalized to other disease states and immunological phenotypes. The 87-base-pair reads could not distinguish some IMGT-functional V segments, including TRBV6-2 and TRBV6-3, so those segments were excluded. Compared with the roughly 720-donor mean, donors in an Asian-associated ancestry cluster had fewer N-insertions in productive TCRs, according to a later genetic analysis.

In total, about 650 healthy bone marrow donors made up the cohort. Cohort members were all nominally healthy when sampled, although unrecorded immune exposures were likely present. The donor was CMV seropositive and was included in the group of 270 or so seropositive cohort members. Every donor gave a peripheral blood sample, and the peripheral blood mononuclear cells from that sample were used for TCR beta sequencing. The Qiagen DNeasy Blood Extraction Kit was used to extract genomic DNA from the blood cell samples. The CDR3 numbers 14 residues from cysteine through phenylalanine. Just CDR3 DNA is preserved here, 42 bases in frame from base 1. CDR1 SGHTA and CDR2 FQGNSA were looked up in the germline V gene. V loses 1 base of germline sequence and J loses 9 bases, and the interval between the two ends is 13 bases. Preparation of the library involved the immunoSEQ multiplex PCR assay. The multiplex PCR relied on a mix of 60 forward primers for TCR Vbeta segments and 13 reverse primers for TCR Jbeta segments. A multiplex PCR assay on genomic DNA amplified the CDR3 region of rearranged TCR beta genes. The amplified TCR beta libraries were sequenced on the Illumina HiSeq System as 87-base-pair reads. For the original study's pipeline: Across the 600 to 700 repertoires, a later analysis counted around 80 million unique TCR beta chains, 8.5 million to 12 million of which were shared by at least two donors. A nearest-neighbor algorithm error-corrected the raw reads and collapsed the reads into unique sequences, merging closely related sequences to remove PCR and sequencing errors. Alignment of CDR3 sequences to IMGT reference sequences was used to assign V, D and J gene segments. Each retained sequence needed at least a six-nucleotide match to both a V gene segment and a J gene segment. Rearrangements were classified as productive when the CDR3 lacked stop codons and remained in frame with V and J, and all other rearrangements were classified as non-productive. Following IMGT convention, CDR3 was defined as the stretch from the second conserved V-encoded cysteine to the conserved J-encoded phenylalanine. Sequences without an unambiguous match to a single V gene segment were excluded from the earlier analysis of approximately 600 of the donors. In an earlier analysis of 587 of the donors, a V segment was called functional when productive rearrangements were above 56.7%, and segregating when the standard deviation between donors exceeded 5%. To diagnose cytomegalovirus status from the catalog of TCR beta chain sequences, a statistical classification framework was built. A later analysis assigned V and J genes by comparing TCR nucleotide sequences with IMGT/GENE-DB human TR gene sequences. A later analysis assigned CDR3 sequences and most-parsimonious VDJ recombination scenarios with the TCRdist pipeline. In a later analysis, each TCR beta chain was defined by its CDR3 amino acid sequence together with its V-gene family, and reads lacking a unique V-gene family were excluded. To address suspected cross-contamination and a sequencing artifact, a later analysis removed some 620 highly shared, low-generation-probability nucleotide sequences. In a later analysis, a clonal expansion index for each public chain was calculated from normalized within-repertoire ranks of inferred template counts. A later analysis computed generation probabilities with a VDJ recombination model fitted to out-of-frame rearrangements, and checked the results against IGoR. In a later analysis, hypergeometric tests were used to score TCR-TCR, TCR-HLA and TCR-CMV co-occurrence, with a repertoire-size bias correction applied to TCR pairs. In a later analysis, false discovery rates were estimated by permuting HLA or CMV assignments 20 times. In a later analysis, co-occurring TCRs were grouped using DBSCAN, and TCRdist sequence similarity was added for clustering within HLA-allele-positive subsets. Co-occurrence clustering excluded repertoires with fewer than 30,000 or more than 120,000 public chains, plus five with anomalous nucleotide sharing. TCRdb limited this immuneACCESS table to in-frame rearrangements with V and J called. A share of clones is missing; checked studies link under half to unresolved V genes, and the rest is unexplained. The V and J calls and clone size were taken over from that table, and D and trimming were inferred from the DNA. The sample data list 95,000 to 150,000 clones, and roughly 78% of these were observed just once. About 3.3% of the sample goes to the ten largest clones.

The source of this sequence is a woman in her twenties or thirties in good health and CMV-seropositive. Sequencing used PBMCs. The receptor chain draws on TRBV7-2 and TRBJ1-5; 5 matching bases give a weak D call of TRBD1. The nucleotide sequence is given as TGTGCCAGCAGCTTAGAGGCAGGGCCTCTGCCCCAGCATTTT. It is translated as CASSLEAGPLPQHF.